This passage covers 22 T cell receptor beta chains from one sample sequenced in a study of beta chain features in type 1 diabetes. Sequencing targeted expressed TCRB transcripts, as all isolated RNA had been reverse transcribed. Libraries were prepared by immunoSEQ multiplex PCR; TCRdb keeps only in-frame clonotypes and omits some of them. In the table there are 350,000 to 450,000 clones, roughly 15% of which are singletons. The sample consisted of naive CD4+ T cells from blood. The receptors originated from a young woman in good health.

The genes are TRBV5-1 and TRBJ2-7, with TRBD2 matching over 8 bases. The CDR3 loop spans 15 amino acids. Unmatched junction bases numbered 6, after V lost 1 base and J lost 3 bases. The germline CDR1 and CDR2 sequences are SGHRS and YFSETQ. CDR3 nucleotides: TGCGCCAGCAGCTTGTACGGGACTAGAAGCTACGAGCAGTACTTC. Translation: CASSLYGTRSYEQYF. Full variable domain (outside the CDR3, taken from reference TRBV5-1 and TRBJ2-7): KAGVTQTPRYLIKTRGQQVTLSCSPISGHRSVSWYQQTPGQGLQFLFEYFSETQRNKGNFPGRFSGRQFSNSRSEMNVSTLELGDSALYLCASSLYGTRSYEQYFGPGTRLTVT.

This chain joins TRBV6-1 and TRBJ2-4; maybe TRBD2 (5 bases). V dropped 2 bases and J dropped 6 bases, with 8 bases sitting between them. The V gene's germline CDR1 is MNHNS and CDR2 SASEGT. The CDR3 is 13 amino acids. The CDR3 bases are TGTGCCAGCAGTGAATGGGAGAGAAACATTCAGTACTTC. Encoded protein: CASSEWERNIQYF.

A few counts support this clone. V and J are TRBV6-5 and TRBJ2-7; a weak D match, TRBD1 (5 bases). V lost 4 bases and J 7 bases, leaving 14 bases between the germline ends. This CDR3 has 13 residues. Per germline, CDR1 MNHEY and CDR2 SVGAGI. The CDR3 region is CASSSYLPGEQYF. The DNA for the CDR3 is TGTGCCAGCAGTTCCTACCTTCCAGGGGAGCAGTACTTC.

This rearrangement joins TRBV29-1 to TRBJ2-1; D possibly corresponds to TRBD1 (6 bases). V was pared by 2 bases and J by 9 bases, with 11 bases between. CDR1 and CDR2 (germline): SQVTM, ANQGSEA. CDR3 length: 12 residues. The CDR3 loop is CSVESGDGEQFF. CDR3 DNA sequence: TGCAGCGTTGAATCAGGGGACGGTGAGCAGTTCTTC.

The V call is TRBV30, the J call TRBJ2-3, with 9 bases lining up with TRBD2. The CDR3 is made up of 14 amino acids. The junction had 7 bases not matched to a gene; V was cut back by 7 bases and J by 2 bases. Germline CDR1 GTSNPN, CDR2 SVGIG (reference sequence). In DNA form, the CDR3 reads TGTGCCTCTAGCGGGGAAGGCTCCACAGATACGCAGTATTTT. This gives the protein CASSGEGSTDTQYF. Supplemented by reference TRBV30 and TRBJ2-3, the full variable domain reads SQTIHQWPATLVQPVGSPLSLECTVEGTSNPNLYWYRQAAGRGLQLLFYSVGIGQISSEVPQNLSASRPQDRQFILSSKKLLLSDSGFYLCASSGEGSTDTQYFGPGTRLTVL.

This clone showed up just a few times. V is TRBV5-1 and J is TRBJ2-4, with TRBD2 matching 10 bases. Per the germline V gene, CDR1 is SGHRS and CDR2 is YFSETQ. The CDR3 runs 17 residues. J was trimmed by 1 base and V by 5 bases; bases with no gene match: 9. CDR3 DNA sequence: TGCGCCAGCAGAGAGCGGGAGGGGAGTGTGGCCAAAAACATTCAGTACTTC. This codes for CASREREGSVAKNIQYF.

The rearrangement links TRBV4-3 to TRBJ2-2, with a tentative D call TRBD1 (6 bases). CDR1 is LGHNA and CDR2 is YSLEER in the germline V gene. V was trimmed by 8 bases and J by 6 bases, leaving 13 bases between them. This CDR3 comprises 13 residues. CDR3 amino acids: CASVINRAGELFF. Written as DNA, the CDR3 is TGCGCCAGCGTCATCAACAGGGCCGGGGAGCTGTTTTTT.

The chain employs TRBV7-2 and TRBJ1-2, with D tentatively TRBD1 (6 bases). V lost 5 bases and J 0 bases, leaving 19 bases between the germline ends. Germline CDR1 is SGHTA and CDR2 is FQGNSA. The CDR3 has 17 amino acids. DNA of the CDR3: TGTGCCAGCAGCCGTCAACAGGGTATGAAAGCTAACTATGGCTACACCTTC. Residues: CASSRQQGMKANYGYTF.

This clone was counted between two and nine times. The chain carries TRBV5-1 and TRBJ2-4; D perhaps matches TRBD2 (5 bases). This CDR3 has 15 residues. The V end lost 5 bases, the J end lost 5 bases, and 17 bases lay between the germline ends. The V gene's germline CDR1 is SGHRS and CDR2 YFSETQ. CDR3 sequence reads: CASRATGNPENIQYF. Here the CDR3 DNA reads TGCGCCAGCAGGGCCACCGGGAACCCCGAAAACATTCAGTACTTC.

The chain joins TRBV5-4 to TRBJ2-7; 10 bases fit TRBD2. V dropped 6 bases and J dropped 6; count of bases not matched to a gene: 15. This CDR3 comprises 16 residues. The germline V gene encodes CDR1 SGHNT and CDR2 YYREEE (reference sequence). As DNA, the CDR3 is TGTGCCAGCAACAAAAATGCAATAGCGGGAGGTCTCGAGCAGTACTTC. This encodes CASNKNAIAGGLEQYF.

This sequence joins TRBV5-4 and TRBJ2-1; 11 nucleotides align to TRBD1. V was pared by 3 bases and J by 5 bases, with 4 bases of the junction left unmatched. This CDR3 comprises 15 residues. The V gene's germline CDR1 is SGHNT and CDR2 YYREEE (reference sequence). The CDR3 bases are TGTGCCAGCAGCTGGACAGGGGGCGCCAACAATGAGCAGTTCTTC. Its translation: CASSWTGGANNEQFF.

A few counts support this clone. V and J are TRBV6-5 and TRBJ2-1; 11 bases are shared with TRBD2. CDR3 length: 15 amino acids. Germline V CDR1 and CDR2: MNHEY, SVGAGI. With 6 bases clipped from V and 9 bases from J, the junction kept 10 bases outside the gene matches. This CDR3 is CASSSLAGAVGEQFF. The CDR3, as DNA: TGTGCCAGCAGCTCACTAGCGGGAGCGGTTGGTGAGCAGTTCTTC.

This clone was seen a handful of times. V and J are TRBV4-2 and TRBJ2-7; TRBD2 matches at 7 bases. The CDR3 extends over 12 amino acids. In germline, CDR1 is LGHNA, CDR2 YNFKEQ. The trim removed 4 bases at V and 3 bases at J, leaving 0 bases unmatched. The CDR3 is CASSPGGYEQYF. The DNA of the CDR3 is TGTGCCAGCAGCCCGGGGGGCTACGAGCAGTACTTC.

The rearrangement uses TRBV27 and TRBJ1-3; D gene unclear. The germline gives CDR1 MNHEY, CDR2 SMNVEV (reference sequence). CDR3 length: 15 residues. The ends were cut back, 4 bases at V and 0 bases at J, with 10 bases in the middle. The CDR3 here is CASSSVRSSGNTIYF. The CDR3 coding sequence is TGTGCCAGCAGTTCAGTCAGAAGCTCTGGAAACACCATATATTTT.

Only a few counts were recorded for this clone. The chain joins TRBV9 to TRBJ2-6; maybe TRBD1 (6 bases). Germline values: CDR1 SGDLS, CDR2 YYNGEE. This CDR3 has 17 amino acids. Trimming removed 4 bases from V and 0 bases from J, with 14 bases in between. The CDR3 coding sequence is TGTGCCAGCAGCCCCCAGGGGTCTTACTCTGGGGCCAACGTCCTGACTTTC. Protein sequence: CASSPQGSYSGANVLTF.

This clone has more than one count but fewer than ten. V is TRBV25-1 and J is TRBJ2-3, with 9 bases that match TRBD1. J gave up 5 bases and V 8 bases, and 8 bases lay outside the gene matches. The germline CDR1 and CDR2 sequences are MGHDK and SYGVNS. The CDR3 contains 14 residues. In DNA, the CDR3 is TGTGCCAGCCGATTACAGGGGGCAGGAGATACGCAGTATTTT. As protein: CASRLQGAGDTQYF.

This clone appeared a few times. The rearrangement links TRBV15 to TRBJ2-1; 9 bases align to TRBD2. Germline CDR1 reads LNHNV; CDR2 reads YYDKDF (reference sequence). The CDR3 runs to 15 residues. J lost 4 bases, V lost 1 base, and 2 bases had no gene match. CDR3 sequence reads: CATSRATSGYNEQFF. The CDR3 nucleotides read TGTGCCACCAGCAGAGCGACTAGCGGTTACAATGAGCAGTTCTTC.

This clone was seen a few times. The chain links TRBV6-6 to TRBJ2-3; D not resolved. V lost 4 bases to trimming and J lost 2 bases, with 10 bases between them. The CDR3 is made up of 14 amino acids. Looked up from germline, CDR1 is MNHNY and CDR2 is SVGAGI (reference sequence). The CDR3 is CASSFLAYTDTQYF. In DNA, the CDR3 is TGTGCCAGCAGTTTCCTCGCGTACACAGATACGCAGTATTTT.

The chain links TRBV29-1 to TRBJ2-7; 8 bases fit TRBD2. The junction had 5 bases not matched to a gene; V was cut back by 7 bases and J by 0 bases. The germline CDR1 and CDR2 sequences are SQVTM and ANQGSEA. The length of the CDR3 is 13 residues. CDR3 in DNA: TGCAGCGGCGCAGGGACTAGCTCCTACGAGCAGTACTTC. It yields the protein CSGAGTSSYEQYF.

V and J are TRBV15 and TRBJ2-5; 7 nucleotides agree with TRBD1. CDR1 is LNHNV and CDR2 is YYDKDF in the germline V gene (reference sequence). With V trimmed by 3 bases and J by 5 bases, 12 bases remained unmatched. This CDR3 is built from 16 residues. For the CDR3, the DNA is TGTGCCACCAGCAGTCCCATCACAGGGGCCGAGGAGACCCAGTACTTC. This codes for CATSSPITGAEETQYF.

V is TRBV5-6 and J is TRBJ2-7, with D possibly being TRBD2 (6 bases). In germline, CDR1 is SGHDT, CDR2 YYEEEE. The CDR3 length is 13 residues. Deletions cut 4 bases from V and 2 bases from J, with 10 bases between. CDR3 in DNA: TGTGCCAGCAGCCGGCGGGGCCCCTACGAGCAGTACTTC. This gives the protein CASSRRGPYEQYF.

The table lists this clone with a few counts. The chain combines TRBV30 with TRBJ1-5; D unclear. This CDR3 comprises 12 residues. Trimming left V 3 bases short and J 6 bases short, with 9 bases between. Germline V gene sequence: CDR1 GTSNPN, CDR2 SVGIG (reference sequence). The CDR3 loop is CAWRVGGQPQHF. Written as DNA, the CDR3 is TGTGCCTGGAGAGTAGGAGGTCAGCCCCAGCATTTT.